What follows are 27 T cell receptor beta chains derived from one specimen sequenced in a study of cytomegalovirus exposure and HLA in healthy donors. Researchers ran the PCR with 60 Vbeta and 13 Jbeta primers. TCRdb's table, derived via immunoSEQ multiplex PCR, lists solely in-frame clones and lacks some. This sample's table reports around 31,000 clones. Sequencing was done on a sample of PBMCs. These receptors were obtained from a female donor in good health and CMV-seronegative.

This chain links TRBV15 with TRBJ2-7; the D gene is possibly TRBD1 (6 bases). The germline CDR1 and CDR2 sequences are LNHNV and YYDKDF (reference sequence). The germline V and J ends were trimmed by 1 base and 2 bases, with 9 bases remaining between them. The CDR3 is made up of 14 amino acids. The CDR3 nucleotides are TGTGCCACCAGCAGAGCCAGGGGCCCCTACGAGCAGTACTTC. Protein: CATSRARGPYEQYF.

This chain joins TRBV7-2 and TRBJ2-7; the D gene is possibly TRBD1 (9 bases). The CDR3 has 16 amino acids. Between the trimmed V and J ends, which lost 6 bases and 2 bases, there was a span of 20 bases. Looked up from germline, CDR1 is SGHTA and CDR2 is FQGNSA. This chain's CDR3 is CASRPTGGTGTYEQYF. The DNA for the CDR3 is TGTGCCAGCAGACCAACGGGGGGGACAGGGACCTACGAGCAGTACTTC.

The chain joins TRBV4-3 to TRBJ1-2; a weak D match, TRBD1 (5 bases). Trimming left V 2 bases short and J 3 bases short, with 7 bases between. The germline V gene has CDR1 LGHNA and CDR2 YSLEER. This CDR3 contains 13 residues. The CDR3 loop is CASSQIGDYGYTF. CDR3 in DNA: TGCGCCAGCAGCCAAATAGGGGACTATGGCTACACCTTC.

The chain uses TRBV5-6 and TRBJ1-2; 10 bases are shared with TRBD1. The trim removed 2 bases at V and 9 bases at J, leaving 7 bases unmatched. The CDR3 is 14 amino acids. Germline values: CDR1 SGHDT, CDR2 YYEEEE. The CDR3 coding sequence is TGTGCCAGCAGCTTAGGGGACAGGGGTGTAAGCTACACCTTC. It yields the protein CASSLGDRGVSYTF.

The CDR3 reads CASSPGGVSSYEQYF. CDR3 bases: TGCGCCAGCAGCCCGGGGGGAGTAAGCTCCTACGAGCAGTACTTC. V usage is TRBV5-1 and J usage is TRBJ2-7, with 7 bases aligning to TRBD2. V gave up 4 bases and J gave up 0 bases; unmatched junction bases: 7. CDR1 SGHRS and CDR2 YFSETQ come from the germline V gene. The CDR3 loop spans 15 amino acids.

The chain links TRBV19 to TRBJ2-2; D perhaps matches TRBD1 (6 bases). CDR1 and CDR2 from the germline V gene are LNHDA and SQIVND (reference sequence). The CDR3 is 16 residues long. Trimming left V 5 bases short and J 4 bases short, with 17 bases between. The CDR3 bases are TGTGCCAGTAGTCCTTTTAGGGGGACGAGCACCGGGGAGCTGTTTTTT. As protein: CASSPFRGTSTGELFF.

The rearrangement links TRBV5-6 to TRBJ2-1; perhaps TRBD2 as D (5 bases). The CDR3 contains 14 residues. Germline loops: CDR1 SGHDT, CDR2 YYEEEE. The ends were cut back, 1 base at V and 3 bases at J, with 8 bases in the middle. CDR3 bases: TGTGCCAGCAGCTTGTCCGGGGTCTACAATGAGCAGTTCTTC. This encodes CASSLSGVYNEQFF.

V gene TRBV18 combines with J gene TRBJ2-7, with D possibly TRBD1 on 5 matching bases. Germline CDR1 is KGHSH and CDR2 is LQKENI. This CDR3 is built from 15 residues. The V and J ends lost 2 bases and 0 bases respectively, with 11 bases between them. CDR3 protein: CASSPTRQLSYEQYF. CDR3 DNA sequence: TGTGCCAGCTCACCAACGCGACAGCTCTCCTACGAGCAGTACTTC. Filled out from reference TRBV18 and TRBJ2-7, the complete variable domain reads NAGVMQNPRHLVRRRGQEARLRCSPMKGHSHVYWYRQLPEEGLKFMVYLQKENIIDESGMPKERFSAEFPKEGPSILRIQQVVRGDSAAYFCASSPTRQLSYEQYFGPGTRLTVT.

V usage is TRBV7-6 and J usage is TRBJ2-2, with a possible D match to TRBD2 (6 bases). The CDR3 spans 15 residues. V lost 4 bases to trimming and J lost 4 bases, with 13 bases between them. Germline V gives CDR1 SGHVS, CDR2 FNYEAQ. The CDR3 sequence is CASSSLGGRTGELFF. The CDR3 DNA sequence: TGTGCCAGCAGCTCCTTGGGGGGACGCACCGGGGAGCTGTTTTTT. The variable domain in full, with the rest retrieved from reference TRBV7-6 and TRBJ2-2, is GAGVSQSPRYKVTKRGQDVALRCDPISGHVSLYWYRQALGQGPEFLTYFNYEAQQDKSGLPNDRFSAERPEGSISTLTIQRTEQRDSAMYRCASSSLGGRTGELFFGEGSRLTVL.

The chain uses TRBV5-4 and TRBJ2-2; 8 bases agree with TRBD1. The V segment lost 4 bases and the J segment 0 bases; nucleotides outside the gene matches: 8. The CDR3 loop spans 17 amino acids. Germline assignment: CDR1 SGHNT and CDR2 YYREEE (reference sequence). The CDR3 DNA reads TGTGCCAGCAGCCCGTACAGACAGGGGACGAACACCGGGGAGCTGTTTTTT. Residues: CASSPYRQGTNTGELFF.

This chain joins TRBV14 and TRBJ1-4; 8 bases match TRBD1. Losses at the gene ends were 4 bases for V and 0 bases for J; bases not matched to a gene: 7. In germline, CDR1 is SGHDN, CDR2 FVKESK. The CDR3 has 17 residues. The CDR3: CASSPGQGRATNEKLFF. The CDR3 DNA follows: TGTGCCAGCAGCCCCGGACAGGGCCGAGCAACTAATGAAAAACTGTTTTTT.

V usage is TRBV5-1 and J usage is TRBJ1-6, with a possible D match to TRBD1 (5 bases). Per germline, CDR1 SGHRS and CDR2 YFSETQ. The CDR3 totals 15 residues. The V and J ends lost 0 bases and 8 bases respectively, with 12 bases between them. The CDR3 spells CASSLAGINYSPLHF. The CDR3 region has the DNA TGCGCCAGCAGCTTGGCAGGGATAAATTATTCACCCCTCCACTTT.

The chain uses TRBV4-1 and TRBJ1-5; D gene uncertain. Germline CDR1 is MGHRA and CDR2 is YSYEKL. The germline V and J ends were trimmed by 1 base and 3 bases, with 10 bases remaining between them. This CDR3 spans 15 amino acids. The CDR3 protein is CASSQGEGSNQPQHF. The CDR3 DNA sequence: TGCGCCAGCAGCCAAGGTGAGGGTTCCAATCAGCCCCAGCATTTT.

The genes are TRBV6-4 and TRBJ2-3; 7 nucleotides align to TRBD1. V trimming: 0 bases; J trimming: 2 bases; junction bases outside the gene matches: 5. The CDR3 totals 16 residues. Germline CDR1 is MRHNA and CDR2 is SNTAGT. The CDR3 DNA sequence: TGTGCCAGCAGTGACTCCGGACAGGCTACCACAGATACGCAGTATTTT. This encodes CASSDSGQATTDTQYF.

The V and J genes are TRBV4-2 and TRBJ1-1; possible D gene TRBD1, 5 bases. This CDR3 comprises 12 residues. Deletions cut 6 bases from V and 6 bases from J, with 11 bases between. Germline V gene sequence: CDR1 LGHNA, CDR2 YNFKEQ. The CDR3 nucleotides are TGTGCCAGCAGACGGGGGAGTCCTGAAGCTTTCTTT. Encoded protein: CASRRGSPEAFF.

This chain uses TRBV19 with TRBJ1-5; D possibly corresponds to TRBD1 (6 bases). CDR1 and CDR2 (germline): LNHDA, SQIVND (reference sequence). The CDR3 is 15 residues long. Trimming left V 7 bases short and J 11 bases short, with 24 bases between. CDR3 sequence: CASTERTAMGPAQHF. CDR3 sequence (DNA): TGTGCCAGTACCGAGAGGACAGCCATGGGACCAGCCCAGCATTTT.

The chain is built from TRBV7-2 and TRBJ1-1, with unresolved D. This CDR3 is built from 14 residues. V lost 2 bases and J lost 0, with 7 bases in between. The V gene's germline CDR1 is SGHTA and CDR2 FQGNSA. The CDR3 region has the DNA TGTGCCAGCAGCTTATCGGGTTTGAACACTGAAGCTTTCTTT. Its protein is CASSLSGLNTEAFF.

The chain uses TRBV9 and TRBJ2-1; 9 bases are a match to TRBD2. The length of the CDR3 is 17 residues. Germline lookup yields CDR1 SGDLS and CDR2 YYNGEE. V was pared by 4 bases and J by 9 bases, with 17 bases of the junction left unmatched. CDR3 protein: CASSSSKSSGGTVEQFF. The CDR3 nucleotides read TGTGCCAGCAGCTCTTCGAAGTCCAGCGGGGGGACAGTTGAGCAGTTCTTC.

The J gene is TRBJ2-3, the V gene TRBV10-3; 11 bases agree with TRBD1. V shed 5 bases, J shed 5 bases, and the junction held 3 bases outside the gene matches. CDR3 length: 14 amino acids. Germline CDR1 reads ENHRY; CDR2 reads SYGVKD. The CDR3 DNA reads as TGTGCCATCAGTATCGGGACAGGGGGAGATACGCAGTATTTT. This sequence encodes CAISIGTGGDTQYF.

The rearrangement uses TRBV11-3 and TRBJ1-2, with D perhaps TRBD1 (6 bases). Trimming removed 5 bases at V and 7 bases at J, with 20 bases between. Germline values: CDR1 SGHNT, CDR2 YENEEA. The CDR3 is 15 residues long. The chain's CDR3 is CASSLSGGAYLGYTF. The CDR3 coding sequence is TGTGCCAGCAGCCTGTCTGGGGGGGCCTATCTTGGCTACACCTTC.

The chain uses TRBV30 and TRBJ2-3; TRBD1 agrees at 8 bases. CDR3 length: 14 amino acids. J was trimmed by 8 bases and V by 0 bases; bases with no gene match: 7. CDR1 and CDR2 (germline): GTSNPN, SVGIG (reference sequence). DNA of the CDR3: TGTGCCTGGAGTGTGAACAGGGGGAAGGGTACGCAGTATTTT. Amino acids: CAWSVNRGKGTQYF.

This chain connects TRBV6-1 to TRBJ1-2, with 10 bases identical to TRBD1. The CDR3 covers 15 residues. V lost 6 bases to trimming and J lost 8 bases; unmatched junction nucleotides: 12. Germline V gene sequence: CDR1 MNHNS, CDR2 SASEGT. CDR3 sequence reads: CASRLTGTGAGGYTF. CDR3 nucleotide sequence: TGTGCCAGCAGACTTACTGGGACAGGGGCGGGCGGCTACACCTTC.

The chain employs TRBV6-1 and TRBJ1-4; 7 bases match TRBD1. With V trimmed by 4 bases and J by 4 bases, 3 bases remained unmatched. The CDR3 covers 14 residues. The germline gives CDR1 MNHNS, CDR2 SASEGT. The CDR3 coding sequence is TGTGCCAGCAGTGGGGGACAGTTTAATGAAAAACTGTTTTTT. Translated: CASSGGQFNEKLFF.

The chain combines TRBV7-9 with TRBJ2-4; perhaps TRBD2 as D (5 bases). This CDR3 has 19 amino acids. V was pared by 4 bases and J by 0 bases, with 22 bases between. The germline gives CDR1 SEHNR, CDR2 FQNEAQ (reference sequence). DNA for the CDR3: TGTGCCAGCAGCTGGGCCGGGCTAGCCGCGGGCTTAGCCAAAAACATTCAGTACTTC. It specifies CASSWAGLAAGLAKNIQYF.

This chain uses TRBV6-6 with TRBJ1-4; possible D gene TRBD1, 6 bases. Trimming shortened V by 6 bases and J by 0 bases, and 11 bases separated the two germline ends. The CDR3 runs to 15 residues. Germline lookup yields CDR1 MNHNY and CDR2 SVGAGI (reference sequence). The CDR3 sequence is CASSNTGPTNEKLFF. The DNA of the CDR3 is TGTGCCAGCAGCAACACAGGGCCAACTAATGAAAAACTGTTTTTT.

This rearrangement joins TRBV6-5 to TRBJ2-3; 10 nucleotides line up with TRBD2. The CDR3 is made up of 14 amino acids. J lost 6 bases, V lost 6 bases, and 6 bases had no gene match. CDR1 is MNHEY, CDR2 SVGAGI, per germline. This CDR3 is CASRSGGVEDTQYF. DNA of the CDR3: TGTGCCAGCAGGAGCGGGGGGGTGGAGGATACGCAGTATTTT.

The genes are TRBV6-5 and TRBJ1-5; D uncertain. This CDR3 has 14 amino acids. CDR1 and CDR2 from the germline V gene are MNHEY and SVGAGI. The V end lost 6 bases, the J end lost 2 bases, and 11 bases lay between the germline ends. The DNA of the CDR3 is TGTGCCAGCAGACCTGACACGCGCAATCAGCCCCAGCATTTT. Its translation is CASRPDTRNQPQHF.